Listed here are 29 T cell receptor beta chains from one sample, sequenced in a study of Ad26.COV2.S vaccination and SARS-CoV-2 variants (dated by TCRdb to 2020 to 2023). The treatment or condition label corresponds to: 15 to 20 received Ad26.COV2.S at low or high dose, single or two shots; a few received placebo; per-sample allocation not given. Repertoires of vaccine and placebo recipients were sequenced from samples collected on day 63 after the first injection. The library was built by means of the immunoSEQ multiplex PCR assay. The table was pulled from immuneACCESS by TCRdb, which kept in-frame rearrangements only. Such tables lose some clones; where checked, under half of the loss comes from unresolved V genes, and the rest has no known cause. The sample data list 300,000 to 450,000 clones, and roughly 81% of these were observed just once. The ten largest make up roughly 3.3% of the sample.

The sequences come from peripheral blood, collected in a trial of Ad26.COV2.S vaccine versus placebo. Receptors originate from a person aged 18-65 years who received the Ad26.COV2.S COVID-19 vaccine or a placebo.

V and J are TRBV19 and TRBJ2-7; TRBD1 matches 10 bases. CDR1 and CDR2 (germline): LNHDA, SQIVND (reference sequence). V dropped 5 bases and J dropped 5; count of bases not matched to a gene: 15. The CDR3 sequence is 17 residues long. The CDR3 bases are TGTGCCAGTAGTCCCCTATTTGGGACAGGGGCCGAGAACGAGCAGTACTTC. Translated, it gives CASSPLFGTGAENEQYF. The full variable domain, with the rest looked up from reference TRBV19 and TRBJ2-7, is DGGITQSPKYLFRKEGQNVTLSCEQNLNHDAMYWYRQDPGQGLRLIYYSQIVNDFQKGDIAEGYSVSREKKESFPLTVTSAQKNPTAFYLCASSPLFGTGAENEQYFGPGTRLTVT.

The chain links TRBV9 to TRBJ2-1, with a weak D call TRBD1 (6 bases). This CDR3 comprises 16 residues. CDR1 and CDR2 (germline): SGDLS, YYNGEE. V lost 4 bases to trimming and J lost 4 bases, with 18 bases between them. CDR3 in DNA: TGTGCCAGCAGCCCGACACAGGGAAGAGTTTACAATGAGCAGTTCTTC. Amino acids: CASSPTQGRVYNEQFF.

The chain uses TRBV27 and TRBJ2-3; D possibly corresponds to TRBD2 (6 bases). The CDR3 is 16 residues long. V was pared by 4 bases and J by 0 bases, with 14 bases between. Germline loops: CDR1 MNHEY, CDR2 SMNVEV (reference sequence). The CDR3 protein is CASSSRGLASTDTQYF. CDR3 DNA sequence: TGTGCCAGCAGTTCCCGGGGGTTAGCGAGCACAGATACGCAGTATTTT.

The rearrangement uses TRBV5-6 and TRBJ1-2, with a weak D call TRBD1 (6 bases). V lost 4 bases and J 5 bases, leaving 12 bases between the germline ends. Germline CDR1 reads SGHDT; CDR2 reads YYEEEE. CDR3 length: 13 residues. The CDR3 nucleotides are TGTGCCAGCAGCCCCGACAGGATTTATGGCTACACCTTC. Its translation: CASSPDRIYGYTF.

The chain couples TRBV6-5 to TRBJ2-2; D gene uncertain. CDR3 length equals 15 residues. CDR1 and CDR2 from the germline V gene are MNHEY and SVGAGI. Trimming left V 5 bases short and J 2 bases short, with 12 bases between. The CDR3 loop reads CASSRGVGNTGELFF. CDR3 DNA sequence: TGTGCCAGCAGTCGTGGTGTGGGCAACACCGGGGAGCTGTTTTTT.

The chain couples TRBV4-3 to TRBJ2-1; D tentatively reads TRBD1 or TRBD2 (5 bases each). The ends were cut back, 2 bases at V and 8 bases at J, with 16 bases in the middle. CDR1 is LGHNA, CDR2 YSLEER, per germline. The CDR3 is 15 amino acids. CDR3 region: CASSQLGTLIHEQFF. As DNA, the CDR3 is TGCGCCAGCAGCCAACTCGGGACCCTAATCCATGAGCAGTTCTTC.

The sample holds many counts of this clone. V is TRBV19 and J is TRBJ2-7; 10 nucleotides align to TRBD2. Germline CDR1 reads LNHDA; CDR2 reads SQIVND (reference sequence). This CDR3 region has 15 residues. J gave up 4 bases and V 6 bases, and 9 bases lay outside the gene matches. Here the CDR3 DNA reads TGTGCCAGTAGACGCCGCAGCGGGAGGGGGTACGAGCAGTACTTC. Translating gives CASRRRSGRGYEQYF.

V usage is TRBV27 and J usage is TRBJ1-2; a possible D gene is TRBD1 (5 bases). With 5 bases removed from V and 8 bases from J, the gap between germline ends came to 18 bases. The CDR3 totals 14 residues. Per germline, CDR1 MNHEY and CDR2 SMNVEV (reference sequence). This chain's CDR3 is CASSPGMVPYGYTF. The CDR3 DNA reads TGTGCCAGCAGTCCAGGGATGGTCCCCTACGGCTACACCTTC.

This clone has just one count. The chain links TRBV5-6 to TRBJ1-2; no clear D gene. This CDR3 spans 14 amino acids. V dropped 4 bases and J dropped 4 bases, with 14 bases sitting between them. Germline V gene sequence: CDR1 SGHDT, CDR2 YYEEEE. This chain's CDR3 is CASSPRGAGYGYTF. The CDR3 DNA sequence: TGTGCCAGCAGCCCCCGCGGAGCCGGCTATGGCTACACCTTC. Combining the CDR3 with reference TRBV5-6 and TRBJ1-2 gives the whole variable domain DAGVTQSPTHLIKTRGQQVTLRCSPKSGHDTVSWYQQALGQGPQFIFQYYEEEERQRGNFPDRFSGHQFPNYSSELNVNALLLGDSALYLCASSPRGAGYGYTFGSGTRLTVV.

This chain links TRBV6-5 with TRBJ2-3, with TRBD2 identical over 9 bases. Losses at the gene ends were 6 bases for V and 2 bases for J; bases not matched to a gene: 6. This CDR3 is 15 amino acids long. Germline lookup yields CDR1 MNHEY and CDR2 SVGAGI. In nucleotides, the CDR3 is TGTGCCAGCAGCAACCCTAGCGGGACCACAGATACGCAGTATTTT. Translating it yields CASSNPSGTTDTQYF.

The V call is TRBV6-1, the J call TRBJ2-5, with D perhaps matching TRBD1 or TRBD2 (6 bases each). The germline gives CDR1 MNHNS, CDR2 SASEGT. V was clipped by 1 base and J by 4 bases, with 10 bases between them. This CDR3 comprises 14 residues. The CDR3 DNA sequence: TGTGCCAGCAGTGAAGAAGGAGGGGGAGAGACCCAGTACTTC. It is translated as CASSEEGGGETQYF.

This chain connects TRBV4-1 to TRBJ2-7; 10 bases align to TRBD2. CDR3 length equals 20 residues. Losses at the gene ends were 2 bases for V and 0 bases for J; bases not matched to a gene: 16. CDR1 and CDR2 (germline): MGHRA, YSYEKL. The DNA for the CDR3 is TGCGCCAGCAGCCAATTTTTAGGACTAGCGGATTACAGGAGCTCCTACGAGCAGTACTTC. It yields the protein CASSQFLGLADYRSSYEQYF.

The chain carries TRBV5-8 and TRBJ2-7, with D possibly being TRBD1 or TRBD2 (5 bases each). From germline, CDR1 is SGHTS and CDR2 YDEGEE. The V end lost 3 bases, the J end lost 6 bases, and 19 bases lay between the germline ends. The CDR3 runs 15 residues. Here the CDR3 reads CASSSGTPPVLEQYF. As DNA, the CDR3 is TGTGCCAGCAGCTCGGGGACGCCCCCGGTTCTCGAGCAGTACTTC.

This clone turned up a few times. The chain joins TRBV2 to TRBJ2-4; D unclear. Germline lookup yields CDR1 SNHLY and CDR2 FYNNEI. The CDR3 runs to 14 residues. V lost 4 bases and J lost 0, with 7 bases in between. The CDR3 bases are TGTGCCAGCAGTGGAGAGGTAGCCAAAAACATTCAGTACTTC. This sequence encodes CASSGEVAKNIQYF.

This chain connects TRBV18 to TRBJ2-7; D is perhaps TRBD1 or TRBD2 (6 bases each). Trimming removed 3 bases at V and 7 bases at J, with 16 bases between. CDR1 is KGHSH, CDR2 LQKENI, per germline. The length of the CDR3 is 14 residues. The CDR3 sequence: CASSPRGGPGEQYF. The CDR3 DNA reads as TGTGCCAGCTCACCCCGAGGGGGGCCAGGTGAGCAGTACTTC.

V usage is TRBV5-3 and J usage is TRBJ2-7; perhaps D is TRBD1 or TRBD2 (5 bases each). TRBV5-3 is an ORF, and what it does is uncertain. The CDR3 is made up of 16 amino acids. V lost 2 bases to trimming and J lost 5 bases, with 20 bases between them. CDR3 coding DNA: TGTGCCAGAAGCTTTTCCCTGGGACCCAATAAGGACGAGCAGTACTTC. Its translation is CARSFSLGPNKDEQYF.

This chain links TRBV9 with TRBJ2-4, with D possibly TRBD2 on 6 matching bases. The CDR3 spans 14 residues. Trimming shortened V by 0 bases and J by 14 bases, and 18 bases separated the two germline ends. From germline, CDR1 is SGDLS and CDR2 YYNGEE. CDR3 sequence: CASSVVGGSGPEYF. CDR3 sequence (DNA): TGTGCCAGCAGCGTAGTTGGGGGGTCGGGACCAGAGTACTTC. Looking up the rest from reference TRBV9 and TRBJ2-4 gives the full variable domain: DSGVTQTPKHLITATGQRVTLRCSPRSGDLSVYWYQQSLDQGLQFLIQYYNGEERAKGNILERFSAQQFPDLHSELNLSSLELGDSALYFCASSVVGGSGPEYFGAGTRLSVL.

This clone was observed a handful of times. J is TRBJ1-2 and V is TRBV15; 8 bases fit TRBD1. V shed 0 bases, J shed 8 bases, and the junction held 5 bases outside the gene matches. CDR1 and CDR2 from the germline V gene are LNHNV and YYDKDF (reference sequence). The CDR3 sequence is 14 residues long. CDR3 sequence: CATSRDQGAEGYTF. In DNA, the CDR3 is TGTGCCACCAGCAGAGATCAGGGGGCGGAAGGCTACACCTTC.

CDR3 DNA sequence: TGTGCCAGCTCACCAGGACTAGAATCCTACAATGAGCAGTTCTTC. Translation: CASSPGLESYNEQFF. The chain carries TRBV18 and TRBJ2-1, with 7 bases fitting TRBD2. The CDR3 loop spans 15 amino acids. J was trimmed by 1 base and V by 2 bases; bases with no gene match: 2. Germline V gene sequence: CDR1 KGHSH, CDR2 LQKENI.

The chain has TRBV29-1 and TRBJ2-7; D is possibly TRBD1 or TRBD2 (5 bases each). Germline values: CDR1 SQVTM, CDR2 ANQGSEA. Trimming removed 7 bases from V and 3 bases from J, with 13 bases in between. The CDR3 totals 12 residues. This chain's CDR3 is CSGGDGSYEQYF. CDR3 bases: TGCAGCGGAGGGGACGGAAGCTACGAGCAGTACTTC.

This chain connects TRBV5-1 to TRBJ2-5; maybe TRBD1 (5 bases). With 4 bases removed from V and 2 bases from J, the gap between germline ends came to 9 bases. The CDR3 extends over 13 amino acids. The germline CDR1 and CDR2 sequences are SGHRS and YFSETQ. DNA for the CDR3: TGCGCCAGCAGCCTGACAGAACAAGAGACCCAGTACTTC. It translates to CASSLTEQETQYF.

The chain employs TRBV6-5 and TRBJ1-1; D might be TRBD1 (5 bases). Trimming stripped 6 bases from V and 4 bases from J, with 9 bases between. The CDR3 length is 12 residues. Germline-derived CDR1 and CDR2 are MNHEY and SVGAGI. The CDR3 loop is CASRGRSTEAFF. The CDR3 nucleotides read TGTGCCAGCAGGGGGCGGAGCACTGAAGCTTTCTTT.

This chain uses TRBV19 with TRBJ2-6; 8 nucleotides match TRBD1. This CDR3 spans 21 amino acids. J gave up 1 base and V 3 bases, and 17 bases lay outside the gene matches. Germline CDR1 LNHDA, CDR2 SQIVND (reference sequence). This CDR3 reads CASSITLSQQGERSGANVLTF. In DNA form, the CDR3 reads TGTGCCAGTAGTATCACACTCTCCCAACAGGGGGAGAGGTCTGGGGCCAACGTCCTGACTTTC.

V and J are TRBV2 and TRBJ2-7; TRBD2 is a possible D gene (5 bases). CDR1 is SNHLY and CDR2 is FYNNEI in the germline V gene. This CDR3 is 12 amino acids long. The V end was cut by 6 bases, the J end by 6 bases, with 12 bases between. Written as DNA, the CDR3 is TGTGCCAGCAGGAGAGACGGGATCGAGCAGTACTTC. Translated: CASRRDGIEQYF.

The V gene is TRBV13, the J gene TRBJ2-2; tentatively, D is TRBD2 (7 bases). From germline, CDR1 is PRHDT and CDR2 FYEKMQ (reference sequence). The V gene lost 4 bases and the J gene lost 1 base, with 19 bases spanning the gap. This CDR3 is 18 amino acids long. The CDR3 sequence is CASSYQPGGYLNTGELFF. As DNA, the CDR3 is TGTGCCAGCAGCTACCAACCGGGGGGCTACCTGAACACCGGGGAGCTGTTTTTT.

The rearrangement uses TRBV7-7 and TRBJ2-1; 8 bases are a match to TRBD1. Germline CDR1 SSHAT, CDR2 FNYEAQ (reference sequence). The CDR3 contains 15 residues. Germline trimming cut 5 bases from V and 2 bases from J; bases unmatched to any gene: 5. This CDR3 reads CASSQTGGPYNEQFF. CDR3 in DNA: TGTGCCAGCAGCCAAACAGGGGGTCCCTACAATGAGCAGTTCTTC.

The CDR3 region is CASSFGQSTSYEQYF. Here the CDR3 DNA reads TGTGCCAGCAGTTTTGGGCAGTCCACCTCCTACGAGCAGTACTTC. This chain uses TRBV28 with TRBJ2-7, with unresolved D. The CDR3 totals 15 residues. V was trimmed by 3 bases and J by 0 bases, leaving 12 bases between them. The germline V gene has CDR1 MDHEN and CDR2 SYDVKM.

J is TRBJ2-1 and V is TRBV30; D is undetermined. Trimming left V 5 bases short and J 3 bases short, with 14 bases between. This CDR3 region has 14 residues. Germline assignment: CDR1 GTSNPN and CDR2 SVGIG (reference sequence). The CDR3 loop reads CAWGAWEFYNEQFF. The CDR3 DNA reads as TGTGCCTGGGGAGCGTGGGAATTCTACAATGAGCAGTTCTTC.

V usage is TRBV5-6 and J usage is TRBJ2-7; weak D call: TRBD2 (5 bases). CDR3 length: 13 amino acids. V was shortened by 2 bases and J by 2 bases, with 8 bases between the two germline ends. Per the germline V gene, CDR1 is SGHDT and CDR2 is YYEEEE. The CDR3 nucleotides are TGTGCCAGCAGCTTCCAGAGGGCCTACGAGCAGTACTTC. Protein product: CASSFQRAYEQYF.